Listed below are T cell receptor beta chains from one sample, sequenced in a study of Ad26.COV2.S vaccination and SARS-CoV-2 variants. TCRdb keeps only in-frame clones here, not all; method: immunoSEQ multiplex PCR. The sample contains roughly 390,000 clones, less than 90% of which appear only once. Sample: peripheral blood, taken in a trial of Ad26.COV2.S vaccine versus placebo. All receptors derive from a person aged 18-60 years who received the Ad26.COV2.S COVID-19 vaccine or a placebo. Both conserved end residues are part of each CDR3. Size is omitted from some rows. Given values are once, few, many or a class for expanded clones.

j_call v_call clone_size cdr3_length cdr3_aa
TRBJ1-1 TRBV4-3 . 13 CASSQGTGIEAFF
TRBJ2-7 TRBV10-2 . 14 CAIARDSSSYEQYF
TRBJ2-5 TRBV7-6 . 16 CASSPWGLAGGETQYF
TRBJ1-2 TRBV9 . 14 CASSGTPREYGYTF
TRBJ2-7 TRBV7-2 once 14 CASSTGQVPNEQYF
TRBJ2-7 TRBV6-5 . 15 CASSTDRGQVYEQYF
TRBJ2-7 TRBV11-2 . 12 CASSVNRDEQYF
TRBJ2-7 TRBV29-1 . 13 CSVLIRTTYEQYF
TRBJ2-1 TRBV19 . 14 CASTPDGSYNEQFF
TRBJ2-7 TRBV19 . 15 CASKDRDRAPYEQYF
TRBJ1-2 TRBV29-1 . 13 CSAVLRGRDGYTF
TRBJ1-4 TRBV7-2 . 14 CASTNYGGFEKLFF
TRBJ2-3 TRBV5-1 . 18 CASKASLLSRGGTDTQYF
TRBJ1-2 TRBV10-3 once 12 CAITSGDYGYTF
TRBJ2-3 TRBV19 . 14 CASSMAGARDTQYF
TRBJ1-6 TRBV27 . 13 CASSLEANSPLHF